The sequence of this T cell receptor (beta chain) was determined in a study of blood T cell repertoires in COVID-19. Study-wide background: T cells, B-cell-depleted T cells, or PBMCs provided the cDNA or gDNA that served as material.

The CDR3 sequence is 19 residues long. Germline assignment: CDR1 MNHEY and CDR2 SMNVEV (reference sequence). Trimming took 6 bases from V and 1 from J; bases not matched to a gene: 18. How the authors handled the data: Nucleated cell number was recorded as an estimate derived from reference gene primer amplification. Sequencing used immunoSEQ multiplex PCR; TCRdb keeps in-frame clones, though not all of them. V and J calls plus clone size are reproduced from that table; the DNA served to infer D and trimming. The sample yields a few hundred thousand clones, around 83% seen once. Cohorts were based on clinical histories the participants reported. Donors in Cohort 3 counted as recovered after two negative PCRs, clearance, or symptom resolution.

The receptor was derived from a woman between 50 and 59 years old who had recovered from COVID-19. Material for sequencing was PBMCs or T cells enriched from blood (not recorded which). The chain couples TRBV27 to TRBJ1-1, with TRBD1 matching over 9 bases. CDR3 sequence: CASSIIPLLSGQGNTEAFF. As DNA, the CDR3 is TGTGCCAGCAGCATCATTCCTCTTCTTTCGGGACAGGGGAACACTGAAGCTTTCTTT.